Presented here are 5 T cell receptor beta chains from one specimen sequenced in a study of CD8 T cells in Susac syndrome. A quantity of roughly 0.5 to 1 ug RNA underwent reverse transcription using random hexamers. A single record per CDR3 protein comes from TCRdb applying MiXCR to the immunoSEQ multiplex PCR reads. The table records 150,000 to 200,000 distinct CDR3 sequences, over 85% of them present only once. The specimen sequenced was CD4+ T cells from PBMCs. All receptors derive from a human donor in good health.

There are a few counts of this clonotype. V is TRBV18 and J is TRBJ2-1; D is tentatively TRBD1 or TRBD2 (6 bases each). V was cut by 3 bases and J by 8 bases, with 17 bases left in between. The CDR3 sequence is 15 residues long. The V gene's germline CDR1 is KGHSH and CDR2 LQKENI. The CDR3 is CASSPLEGVSHEQFF. In DNA, the CDR3 is TGTGCCAGCTCACCGCTGGAGGGGGTATCGCATGAGCAGTTCTTC.

The chain joins TRBV3-1 to TRBJ2-7; the match to TRBD2 covers 11 bases. The CDR3 length is 17 residues. Per germline, CDR1 LGHDT and CDR2 YNNKEL (reference sequence). V lost 4 bases, J lost 7 bases, and 15 bases stayed unmatched. CDR3 sequence reads: CASSPPSGGFLSTEQYF. Written as DNA, the CDR3 is TGTGCCAGCAGCCCCCCTAGCGGGGGGTTTCTATCTACGGAGCAGTACTTC.

The V call is TRBV11-2, the J call TRBJ2-3; 8 bases are a match to TRBD2. Germline V gives CDR1 SGHAT, CDR2 FQNNGV. CDR3 length: 15 amino acids. The ends lost 3 bases at V and 2 bases at J; junction bases unmatched: 4. The CDR3 bases are TGTGCCAGCAGCTTTACTAGCGGATTCACAGATACGCAGTATTTT. Translating gives CASSFTSGFTDTQYF.

The chain couples TRBV29-1 to TRBJ1-3, with D unclear. CDR1 is SQVTM, CDR2 ANQGSEA, per germline. The length of the CDR3 is 12 residues. Trimming removed 5 bases from V and 4 bases from J, with 9 bases in between. In DNA form, the CDR3 reads TGCAGCGTTCGGTTTGCGGGAAACACCATATATTTT. It is translated as CSVRFAGNTIYF.

V gene TRBV5-1 combines with J gene TRBJ2-7; D remains ambiguous. Trimming left V 0 bases short and J 1 base short, with 8 bases between. From germline, CDR1 is SGHRS and CDR2 YFSETQ. The CDR3 is 14 amino acids. CDR3 bases: TGCGCCAGCAGCTTGGTTCCGGCATCCTACGAGCAGTACTTC. Translation: CASSLVPASYEQYF.